This T cell receptor (beta chain) was found in a study of T cell responses to AZD1222 COVID-19 vaccine. Broader study findings: In the spike-specific TCR repertoire, nearly half reportedly target unmutated variant regions.

Sequenced by immunoSEQ multiplex PCR; TCRdb stores in-frame clones only, minus some. The sample holds approximately 120,000 clones, 80% to 90% seen once. The CDR3 has 16 residues. Germline assignment: CDR1 SSHAT and CDR2 FNYEAQ (reference sequence). This clone was seen just once. Its antigen is not identified. Its ends do not fully match the called genes, so a read error is possible. The TCR comes from an adult who received the AZD1222 COVID-19 vaccine. The sequencing here drew on peripheral blood, taken 28 days after the second AZD1222 dose. The chain joins TRBV7-7 to TRBJ2-5, with D uncertain. In DNA, the CDR3 is TGTGCTAGCAGCTTGGGGTCTGCGCCTGGGCAAGAGACCCAGTACTTC. It codes for CASSLGSAPGQETQYF.